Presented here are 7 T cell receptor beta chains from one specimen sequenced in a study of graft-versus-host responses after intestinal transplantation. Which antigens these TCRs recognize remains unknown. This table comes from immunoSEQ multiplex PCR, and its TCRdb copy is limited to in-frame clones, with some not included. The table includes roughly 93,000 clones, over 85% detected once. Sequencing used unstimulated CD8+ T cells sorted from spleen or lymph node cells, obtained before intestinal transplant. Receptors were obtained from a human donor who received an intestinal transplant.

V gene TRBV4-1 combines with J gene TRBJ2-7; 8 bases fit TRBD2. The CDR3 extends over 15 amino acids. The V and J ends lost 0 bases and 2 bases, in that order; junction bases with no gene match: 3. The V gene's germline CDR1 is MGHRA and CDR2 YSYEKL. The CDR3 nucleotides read TGCGCCAGCAGCCAAGAACTAGCGGCAACCTACGAGCAGTACTTC. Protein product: CASSQELAATYEQYF.

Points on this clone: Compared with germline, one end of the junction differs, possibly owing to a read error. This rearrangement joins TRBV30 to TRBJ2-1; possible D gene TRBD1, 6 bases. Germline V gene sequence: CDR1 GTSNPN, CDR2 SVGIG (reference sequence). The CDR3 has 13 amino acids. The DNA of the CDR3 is TGTGCCTGGAGTCGTACAGGGCCGAATGAGCAGCTCTTC. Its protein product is CAWSRTGPNEQLF.

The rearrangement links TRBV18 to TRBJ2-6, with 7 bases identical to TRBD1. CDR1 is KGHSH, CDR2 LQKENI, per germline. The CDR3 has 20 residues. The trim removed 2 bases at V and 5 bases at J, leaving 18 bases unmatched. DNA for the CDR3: TGTGCCAGCTCACCATTCGGGCCCAGGACAGGAGTCTCGCGGGCCAACGTCCTGACTTTC. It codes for CASSPFGPRTGVSRANVLTF. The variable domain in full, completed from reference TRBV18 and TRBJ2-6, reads NAGVMQNPRHLVRRRGQEARLRCSPMKGHSHVYWYRQLPEEGLKFMVYLQKENIIDESGMPKERFSAEFPKEGPSILRIQQVVRGDSAAYFCASSPFGPRTGVSRANVLTFGAGSRLTVL.

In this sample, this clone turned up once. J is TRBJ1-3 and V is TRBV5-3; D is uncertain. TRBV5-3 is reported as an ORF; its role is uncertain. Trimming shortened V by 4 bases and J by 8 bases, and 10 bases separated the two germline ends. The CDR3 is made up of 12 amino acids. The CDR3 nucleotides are TGTGCCAGAAGCATATACCGGGACACCATATATTTT. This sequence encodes CARSIYRDTIYF.

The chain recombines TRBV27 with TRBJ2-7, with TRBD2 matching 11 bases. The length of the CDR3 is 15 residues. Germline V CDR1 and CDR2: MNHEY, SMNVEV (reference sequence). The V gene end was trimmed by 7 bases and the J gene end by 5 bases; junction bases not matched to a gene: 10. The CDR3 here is CASTRVAGGIDEQYF. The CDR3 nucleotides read TGTGCCAGCACTCGGGTAGCGGGAGGGATCGACGAGCAGTACTTC.

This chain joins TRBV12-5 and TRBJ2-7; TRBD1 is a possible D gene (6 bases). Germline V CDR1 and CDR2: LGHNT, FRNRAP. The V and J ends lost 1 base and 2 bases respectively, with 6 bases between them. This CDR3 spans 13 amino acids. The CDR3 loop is CASGLGQAYEQYF. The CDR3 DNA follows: TGTGCTAGTGGTTTGGGACAGGCCTACGAGCAGTACTTC. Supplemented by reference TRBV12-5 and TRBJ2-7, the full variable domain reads DARVTQTPRHKVTEMGQEVTMRCQPILGHNTVFWYRQTMMQGLELLAYFRNRAPLDDSGMPKDRFSAEMPDATLATLKIQPSEPRDSAVYFCASGLGQAYEQYFGPGTRLTVT.

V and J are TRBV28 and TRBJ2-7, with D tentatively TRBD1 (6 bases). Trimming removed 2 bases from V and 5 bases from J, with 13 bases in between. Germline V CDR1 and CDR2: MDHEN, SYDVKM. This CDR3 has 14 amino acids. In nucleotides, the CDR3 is TGTGCCAGCAGTTTAAATACCTACAGGGACGAGCAGTACTTC. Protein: CASSLNTYRDEQYF.